The present entry profiles one TCR beta chain with its context. Antigen specificity is unknown. This sample was taken from a study of Graves' ophthalmopathy and Graves' hyperthyroidism. Findings and caveats of the study: Appearing in blood as well were most expanded thyroid clonotypes above 0.001 frequency.

Researchers took RNA transcripts and amplified TCR beta CDR3 regions from them. After a first-round RT-PCR with HTBI primers, a second-round multiplex PCR was run. MiXCR, applied by TCRdb to the multiplex PCR reads, yields one record per CDR3 protein. The data hold roughly 1.1 million distinct CDR3 sequences, with about 36% observed a single time. A diagnosis was made from clinical symptoms together with serum thyroxine, TRAb, thyroid ultrasound and orbital computed tomography. The TCR comes from an adult man with Graves' hyperthyroidism. Sequencing was carried out using peripheral blood or thyroid tissue (not recorded which).

CDR3 protein: CASRGPTNTEAFF. DNA of the CDR3: TGTGCCAGCAGAGGCCCAACTAACACTGAAGCTTTCTTT. This chain uses TRBV10-3 with TRBJ1-1; D not resolved. The V end was cut by 10 bases, the J end by 2 bases, with 14 bases between. Per germline, CDR1 ENHRY and CDR2 SYGVKD. The CDR3 is 13 amino acids.